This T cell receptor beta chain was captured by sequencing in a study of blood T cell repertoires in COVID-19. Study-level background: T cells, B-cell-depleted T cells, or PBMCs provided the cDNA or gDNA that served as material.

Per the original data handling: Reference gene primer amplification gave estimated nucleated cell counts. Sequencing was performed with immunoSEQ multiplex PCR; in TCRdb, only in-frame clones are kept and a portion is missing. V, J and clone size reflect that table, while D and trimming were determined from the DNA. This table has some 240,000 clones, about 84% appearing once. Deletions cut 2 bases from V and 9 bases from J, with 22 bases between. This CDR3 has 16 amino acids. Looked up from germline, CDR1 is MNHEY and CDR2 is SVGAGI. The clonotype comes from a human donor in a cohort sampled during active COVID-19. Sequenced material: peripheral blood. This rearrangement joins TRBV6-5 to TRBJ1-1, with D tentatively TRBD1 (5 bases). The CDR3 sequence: CASSYASFETAPQAFF. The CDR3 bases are TGTGCCAGCAGTTACGCCTCCTTTGAGACAGCCCCACAAGCTTTCTTT.